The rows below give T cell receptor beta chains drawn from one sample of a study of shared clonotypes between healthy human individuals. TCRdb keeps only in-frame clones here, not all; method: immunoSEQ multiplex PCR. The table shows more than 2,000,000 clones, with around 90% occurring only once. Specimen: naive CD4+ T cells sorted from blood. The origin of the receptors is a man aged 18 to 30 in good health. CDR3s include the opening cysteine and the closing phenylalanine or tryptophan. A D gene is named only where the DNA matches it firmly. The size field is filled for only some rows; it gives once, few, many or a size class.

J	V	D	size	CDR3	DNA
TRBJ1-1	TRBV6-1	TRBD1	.	CASSVTGGMNTEAFF	TGTGCCAGCAGTGTGACAGGGGGGATGAACACTGAAGCTTTCTTT
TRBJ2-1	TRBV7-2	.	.	CASSAPYSYNEQFF	TGTGCCAGCAGCGCCCCTTACTCCTACAATGAGCAGTTCTTC
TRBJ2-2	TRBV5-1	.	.	CASSSMTGNTGELFF	TGCGCCAGCAGCTCGATGACAGGGAACACCGGGGAGCTGTTTTTT
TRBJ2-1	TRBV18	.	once	CASSPAGTYNEQFF	TGTGCCAGCTCACCGGCGGGGACCTACAATGAGCAGTTCTTC
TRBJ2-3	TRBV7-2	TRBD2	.	CASSLGRRERADTQYF	TGTGCCAGCAGCTTAGGTCGGCGGGAGAGGGCAGATACGCAGTATTTT
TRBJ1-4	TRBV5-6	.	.	CASSSRLGTTNEKLFF	TGTGCCAGCAGCTCCAGATTGGGGACTACTAATGAAAAACTGTTTTTT
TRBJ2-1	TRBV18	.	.	CASSPGLGEADEQFF	TGTGCCAGCTCACCCGGACTCGGGGAGGCCGATGAGCAGTTCTTC
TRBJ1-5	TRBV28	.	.	CAITKGSNQPQHF	TGTGCCATTACAAAAGGCAGCAATCAGCCCCAGCATTTT
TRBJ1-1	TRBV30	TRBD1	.	CAWRAGGNTEAFF	TGTGCCTGGAGAGCAGGGGGCAACACTGAAGCTTTCTTT
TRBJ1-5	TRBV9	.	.	CASSVVGKEGNQPQHF	TGTGCCAGCAGCGTAGTAGGGAAGGAGGGCAATCAGCCCCAGCATTTT
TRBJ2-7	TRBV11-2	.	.	CASSLGPQTGEQYF	TGTGCCAGCAGCTTAGGACCCCAGACGGGGGAGCAGTACTTC
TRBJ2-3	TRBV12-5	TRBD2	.	CASGTRLAGPSDTQYF	TGTGCTAGTGGGACGAGGCTAGCGGGGCCCTCAGATACGCAGTATTTT
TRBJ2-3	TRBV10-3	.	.	CAISESGAGGTDTQYF	TGTGCCATCAGTGAGTCAGGGGCCGGGGGAACAGATACGCAGTATTTT
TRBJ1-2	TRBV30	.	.	CAWSVLGFYGYTF	TGTGCCTGGAGTGTACTCGGATTCTATGGCTACACCTTC
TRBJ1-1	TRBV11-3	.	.	CASSLGARGNTEAFF	TGTGCCAGCAGCTTAGGGGCCCGGGGGAACACTGAAGCTTTCTTT
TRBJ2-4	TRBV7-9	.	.	CASSSTLFGNIQYF	TGTGCCAGCAGCTCCACTTTATTCGGAAACATTCAGTACTTC
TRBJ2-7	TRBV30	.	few	CAWSDQGYEQYF	TGTGCCTGGAGTGACCAGGGCTACGAGCAGTACTTC
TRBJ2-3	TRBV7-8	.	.	CASSRKGGKRGTQYF	TGTGCCAGCAGCCGAAAAGGCGGGAAAAGAGGGACGCAGTATTTT
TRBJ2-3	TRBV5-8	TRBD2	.	CASSFMAGGTDTQYF	TGTGCCAGCAGCTTTATGGCGGGAGGGACAGATACGCAGTATTTT
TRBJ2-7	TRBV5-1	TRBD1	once	CASRSDPGQGYEQYF	TGCGCCAGCAGATCAGATCCGGGACAGGGCTACGAGCAGTACTTC
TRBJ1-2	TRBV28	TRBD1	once	CASSLLGDRGGIGYTF	TGTGCCAGCAGTTTATTAGGGGACAGGGGAGGGATTGGCTACACCTTC
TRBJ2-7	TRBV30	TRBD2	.	CAWSGSGNEQYF	TGTGCCTGGTCAGGGAGCGGGAACGAGCAGTACTTC
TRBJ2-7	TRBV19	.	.	CASSIEGSYEQYF	TGTGCCAGTAGTATTGAGGGCTCCTACGAGCAGTACTTC
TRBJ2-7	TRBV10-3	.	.	CAISELSPGEQYF	TGTGCCATCAGTGAGTTGAGCCCGGGCGAGCAGTACTTC
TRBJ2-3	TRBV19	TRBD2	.	CASSIGLAGTDTQYF	TGTGCCAGTAGTATCGGGCTAGCGGGCACAGATACGCAGTATTTT
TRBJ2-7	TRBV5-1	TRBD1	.	CASGRTGGIREQYF	TGCGCCAGCGGTAGGACAGGGGGCATCCGGGAGCAGTACTTC